This passage covers 27 T cell receptor beta chains from one sample sequenced in a study of blood T cell repertoires in COVID-19. Profiled with immunoSEQ multiplex PCR; TCRdb holds only in-frame clones, not every one. Among about 220,000 clones, approximately 82% were seen once, and the ten largest hold roughly 10%. The sample consisted of peripheral blood. The receptors stem from a man in his fifties with active or convalescent COVID-19.

V and J are TRBV27 and TRBJ1-1, with D uncertain. Between the trimmed V and J ends, which lost 0 bases and 3 bases, there was a span of 5 bases. Germline CDR1 and CDR2: MNHEY and SMNVEV (reference sequence). The CDR3 covers 13 residues. The CDR3 bases are TGTGCCAGCAGTTTATCCCCTCACACTGAAGCTTTCTTT. Amino acid sequence: CASSLSPHTEAFF.

The CDR3 DNA is TGTGCCAGCAGCACTAACAGGGTCCACGAGCAGTACGTC. It yields the protein CASSTNRVHEQYV. The chain recombines TRBV6-5 with TRBJ2-7, with D perhaps TRBD1 (6 bases). The CDR3 has 13 residues. Per the germline V gene, CDR1 is MNHEY and CDR2 is SVGAGI. V was trimmed by 6 bases and J by 5 bases, leaving 14 bases between them.

V gene TRBV13 combines with J gene TRBJ1-3, with TRBD1 matching 8 bases. V was clipped by 5 bases and J by 3 bases; unmatched bases: 3. Germline V lookup: CDR1 PRHDT, CDR2 FYEKMQ (reference sequence). The CDR3 runs 14 residues. The CDR3 reads CASSDRGDGNTIYF. In nucleotides, the CDR3 is TGTGCCAGCAGCGACAGGGGTGATGGAAACACCATATATTTT.

This rearrangement joins TRBV18 to TRBJ1-4, with D perhaps matching TRBD1 (5 bases). CDR3 length equals 16 residues. Germline V gene lookup returns CDR1 KGHSH and CDR2 LQKENI. The ends were cut back, 6 bases at V and 6 bases at J, with 20 bases in the middle. Here the CDR3 DNA reads TGTGCCAGCTCGAAAAGGGGAAAAGGGGCGGATGAAAAACTGTTTTTT. Protein sequence: CASSKRGKGADEKLFF.

The V call is TRBV5-1, the J call TRBJ1-4; D gene ambiguous. Trimming left V 2 bases short and J 2 bases short, with 7 bases between. This CDR3 spans 14 amino acids. Germline CDR1 and CDR2: SGHRS and YFSETQ. Here the CDR3 DNA reads TGCGCCAGCAGCTTACAGTGGACTAATGAAAAACTGTTTTTT. Its protein is CASSLQWTNEKLFF.

The V and J genes are TRBV6-5 and TRBJ2-7, with 13 bases aligning to TRBD2. CDR1 MNHEY and CDR2 SVGAGI come from the germline V gene. The CDR3 spans 14 residues. V shed 7 bases and J 1 base; nucleotides not matched to a gene: 1. Written as DNA, the CDR3 is TGTGCCAGCAAGGGACTAGCGGGGTCCTACGAGCAGTACGTC. It encodes CASKGLAGSYEQYV.

This chain joins TRBV5-1 and TRBJ2-1; D not certain. The V and J ends lost 5 bases and 2 bases respectively, with 8 bases between them. Germline V gene data show CDR1 as SGHRS and CDR2 as YFSETQ. The CDR3 has 13 residues. CDR3 residues: CASSAQAYNEQFF. In nucleotides, the CDR3 is TGCGCCAGCAGTGCCCAGGCCTACAATGAGCAGTTCTTC.

J is TRBJ1-5 and V is TRBV30; D not certain. The V end was cut by 8 bases, the J end by 7 bases, with 24 bases between. The CDR3 consists of 15 residues. Germline loops: CDR1 GTSNPN, CDR2 SVGIG (reference sequence). The CDR3 region is CAGVPGGPRAQPQHF. In DNA form, the CDR3 reads TGTGCCGGGGTGCCTGGAGGTCCCCGGGCCCAGCCCCAGCATTTT. The full variable domain, in which reference TRBV30 and TRBJ1-5 provide the parts outside the CDR3, is SQTIHQWPATLVQPVGSPLSLECTVEGTSNPNLYWYRQAAGRGLQLLFYSVGIGQISSEVPQNLSASRPQDRQFILSSKKLLLSDSGFYLCAGVPGGPRAQPQHFGDGTRLSIL.

V usage is TRBV4-1 and J usage is TRBJ2-3; 8 bases match TRBD2. With V trimmed by 0 bases and J by 2 bases, 13 bases remained unmatched. The germline V gene has CDR1 MGHRA and CDR2 YSYEKL. This CDR3 is 19 amino acids long. Written as DNA, the CDR3 is TGCGCCAGCAGCCAAGATACCCAACTTCAAGCGGGGGCCACAGATACGCAGTATTTT. It yields the protein CASSQDTQLQAGATDTQYF.

A word on this clone: One end of the junction does not line up with germline, which may come from a read error. This CDR3 reads CASSPGVNSHSGANVLTF. The CDR3 DNA is TGCGCCAGTAGCCCCGGTGTGAACAGTCACTCTGGGGCCAACGTCCTGACTTTC. The V call is TRBV4-1, the J call TRBJ2-6, with D unclear. CDR3 length equals 18 residues. CDR1 and CDR2 (germline): MGHRA, YSYEKL.

Comment on this clone: Additional DNA sequences in this sample encode the identical CDR3. The chain links TRBV6-5 to TRBJ1-2; 8 nucleotides line up with TRBD1. The germline CDR1 and CDR2 sequences are MNHEY and SVGAGI. The V gene end was trimmed by 5 bases and the J gene end by 4 bases; junction bases not matched to a gene: 3. CDR3 length equals 13 residues. CDR3 amino acids: CASSRTGSYGYTF. The CDR3 bases are TGTGCCAGCAGTCGGACAGGGTCCTATGGCTACACCTTC.

The CDR3 sequence: CATSREAGLYTGELFF. CDR3 in DNA: TGTGCCACCAGCAGAGAAGCGGGACTTTACACCGGGGAGCTGTTTTTT. The rearrangement links TRBV15 to TRBJ2-2; TRBD2 aligns across 7 bases. The CDR3 is 16 amino acids. Germline V gene lookup returns CDR1 LNHNV and CDR2 YYDKDF (reference sequence). Losses at the gene ends were 0 bases for V and 3 bases for J; bases not matched to a gene: 4.

The chain couples TRBV19 to TRBJ2-4; 8 bases are shared with TRBD2. The germline V gene encodes CDR1 LNHDA and CDR2 SQIVND (reference sequence). The junction had 23 bases not matched to a gene; V was cut back by 5 bases and J by 2 bases. The CDR3 has 21 amino acids. CDR3 sequence (DNA): TGTGCCAGTAGTCCCCTTAAGAGCAGCGGGAGCCTAAGGGGTACCAAAAACATTCAGTACTTC. Translating it yields CASSPLKSSGSLRGTKNIQYF.

This chain uses TRBV28 with TRBJ2-5; perhaps TRBD2 as D (6 bases). The CDR3 spans 17 residues. Germline V gives CDR1 MDHEN, CDR2 SYDVKM. Deletions cut 6 bases from V and 5 bases from J, with 25 bases between. In DNA, the CDR3 is TGTGCCAGCAGGCGAGGGGACTTATGGGGACGGAGGGAGACCCAGTACTTC. Amino acids: CASRRGDLWGRRETQYF.

This chain joins TRBV4-3 and TRBJ2-1; 11 bases align to TRBD2. V gave up 4 bases and J gave up 5 bases; unmatched junction bases: 10. There are 17 residues in the CDR3. Germline V gene sequence: CDR1 LGHNA, CDR2 YSLEER. CDR3 in amino acids: CASSPLKLAGEDNEQFF. CDR3 coding DNA: TGCGCCAGCAGCCCCCTAAAACTAGCGGGAGAGGACAATGAGCAGTTCTTC.

The chain recombines TRBV5-4 with TRBJ1-6, with 7 bases identical to TRBD1. With 1 base clipped from V and 7 bases from J, the junction kept 2 bases outside the gene matches. Germline loops: CDR1 SGHNT, CDR2 YYREEE (reference sequence). The CDR3 runs 14 residues. The CDR3 region is CASSLNRGNSPLHF. CDR3 nucleotide sequence: TGTGCCAGCAGCTTGAACAGGGGAAATTCACCCCTCCACTTT.

This clone has a single count. V usage is TRBV19 and J usage is TRBJ1-2, with 9 bases lining up with TRBD1. V dropped 6 bases and J dropped 7; count of bases not matched to a gene: 9. The germline gives CDR1 LNHDA, CDR2 SQIVND (reference sequence). The CDR3 extends over 14 amino acids. CDR3 DNA: TGTGCCAGTAGACACAGGGGGCGGTCCACTGGCTACACCTTC. Its protein product is CASRHRGRSTGYTF.

This clone was counted once. The chain recombines TRBV28 with TRBJ1-2; D possibly corresponds to TRBD1 (6 bases). V was shortened by 6 bases and J by 4 bases, with 15 bases between the two germline ends. The CDR3 has 14 residues. Germline V gene lookup returns CDR1 MDHEN and CDR2 SYDVKM. CDR3 nucleotide sequence: TGTGCCAGCAGCCGAATGGGGGCTATCTATGGCTACACCTTC. Its protein is CASSRMGAIYGYTF.

The chain couples TRBV6-6 to TRBJ1-5; the D gene is possibly TRBD1 (5 bases). CDR1 is MNHNY, CDR2 SVGAGI, per germline (reference sequence). V was trimmed by 6 bases and J by 0 bases, leaving 9 bases between them. The CDR3 is 14 amino acids. This CDR3 is CASRDGHSNQPQHF. The CDR3 nucleotides read TGTGCCAGCAGGGACGGACATAGCAATCAGCCCCAGCATTTT.

The gene calls are TRBV7-3 and TRBJ2-7; 8 bases are a match to TRBD1. The CDR3 is made up of 18 amino acids. V dropped 5 bases and J dropped 5; count of bases not matched to a gene: 20. Germline CDR1 is SGHTA and CDR2 is FQGTGA. The CDR3 nucleotides are TGTGCCAGCAGCCTAGGACAGGGAGGTCTGAAGAGGGAGGACGAGCAGTACTTC. Amino acids: CASSLGQGGLKREDEQYF. The entire variable domain, with the rest obtained from reference TRBV7-3 and TRBJ2-7, is as follows: GAGVSQTPSNKVTEKGKYVELRCDPISGHTALYWYRQSLGQGPEFLIYFQGTGAADDSGLPNDRFFAVRPEGSVSTLKIQRTERGDSAVYLCASSLGQGGLKREDEQYFGPGTRLTVT.

The chain recombines TRBV5-1 with TRBJ2-5, with 11 bases that match TRBD1. CDR1 and CDR2 from the germline V gene are SGHRS and YFSETQ. CDR3 length: 13 amino acids. The trim removed 7 bases at V and 5 bases at J, leaving 4 bases unmatched. The CDR3 is CASGQGARETQYF. The DNA of the CDR3 is TGCGCCAGCGGACAGGGGGCGCGGGAGACCCAGTACTTC.

V and J are TRBV24-1 and TRBJ2-1; a possible D gene is TRBD1 (5 bases). CDR1 and CDR2 from the germline V gene are KGHDR and SFDVKD. The germline V and J ends were trimmed by 0 bases and 10 bases, with 9 bases remaining between them. CDR3 size: 13 residues. The CDR3: CATSDLPGWEQFF. The CDR3 bases are TGTGCCACCAGTGATTTGCCAGGGTGGGAGCAGTTCTTC.

The gene calls are TRBV11-2 and TRBJ2-3; 14 positions agree with TRBD2. With V trimmed by 4 bases and J by 2 bases, 2 bases remained unmatched. This CDR3 contains 16 residues. The V gene's germline CDR1 is SGHAT and CDR2 FQNNGV. The CDR3 protein is CASSWTSGRITDTQYF. In nucleotides, the CDR3 is TGTGCCAGCAGCTGGACTAGCGGGAGGATCACAGATACGCAGTATTTT.

This clone was picked up one time. The gene calls are TRBV28 and TRBJ2-7; D is unresolved. CDR3 length: 16 amino acids. Germline loops: CDR1 MDHEN, CDR2 SYDVKM. V lost 6 bases to trimming and J lost 3 bases, with 21 bases between them. CDR3 amino acids: CASRTTEASIGYEQYF. In DNA form, the CDR3 reads TGTGCCAGCAGGACGACTGAGGCATCAATCGGCTACGAGCAGTACTTC.

This chain connects TRBV15 to TRBJ2-1; D ambiguous. V gave up 0 bases and J gave up 7 bases, with 7 bases separating them. From germline, CDR1 is LNHNV and CDR2 YYDKDF (reference sequence). The CDR3 has 13 residues. The CDR3: CATSRDRLNEQFF. The CDR3 nucleotides are TGTGCCACCAGCAGAGACAGGCTAAATGAGCAGTTCTTC.

The V gene is TRBV9, the J gene TRBJ2-3; TRBD2 agrees at 13 bases. Per the germline V gene, CDR1 is SGDLS and CDR2 is YYNGEE. With 2 bases clipped from V and 6 bases from J, the junction kept 3 bases outside the gene matches. CDR3 length: 15 residues. CDR3 nucleotide sequence: TGTGCCAGCAGCGTGGGACTAGCGGGAACGGATACGCAGTATTTT. Protein: CASSVGLAGTDTQYF.

The gene calls are TRBV28 and TRBJ1-1, with 7 bases that match TRBD1. This CDR3 contains 17 residues. After removal of 1 base from V and 0 bases from J, the junction contained 8 bases not matched to a gene. In germline, CDR1 is MDHEN, CDR2 SYDVKM. The chain's CDR3 is CASSLFGQVGMNTEAFF. For the CDR3, the DNA is TGTGCCAGCAGTTTATTCGGACAGGTTGGGATGAACACTGAAGCTTTCTTT.